The TCR beta chain described here comes from a study of Graves' ophthalmopathy and Graves' hyperthyroidism. Points from the study as a whole: Blood shared most expanded thyroid clonotypes above 0.001 frequency.

The germline CDR1 and CDR2 sequences are SQVTM and ANQGSEA. CDR3 size: 12 residues. Comments on this clonotype: What it recognizes is unknown. Mismatch with germline at one junction end may stem from a read error.

Amplification of the TCR beta CDR3 regions used RNA transcripts (as template). Investigators did first-round RT-PCR with HTBI primers, then second-round multiplex PCR. TCRdb re-derived calls from the multiplex PCR reads in MiXCR, one entry per CDR3 protein. The data show more than 1,000,000 distinct CDR3 sequences, about two fifths seen once. This chain joins TRBV29-1 and TRBJ2-6; tentatively, D is TRBD1 (5 bases). The receptor comes from an adult man with Graves' hyperthyroidism. Sequencing used peripheral blood or thyroid tissue (not recorded which). In DNA form, the CDR3 reads TGCAGCGTTGAAGCTCACGACAGTAGGGAAGCTTTC. It is translated as CSVEAHDSREAF.